One and the same sample provided the 6 T cell receptor beta chains below, sequenced in a study of T cells after yellow fever vaccination. A single record per CDR3 protein comes from TCRdb applying MiXCR to the 5' RACE reads. The sample yields a few hundred thousand distinct CDR3 sequences, 11% seen once. Here the sequenced sample was PBMCs, taken on the day of the first yellow fever vaccination. All receptors derive from a man younger than 30 who received the YFV17D yellow fever vaccine.

This clonotype was seen more than once but under ten times. The chain has TRBV7-9 and TRBJ1-2; 7 nucleotides align to TRBD1. Unmatched junction bases numbered 9, after V lost 0 bases and J lost 8 bases. The CDR3 length is 15 residues. Germline CDR1 reads SEHNR; CDR2 reads FQNEAQ (reference sequence). As DNA, the CDR3 is TGTGCCAGCAGCTTAGCCGGGACAGACTACGAAGGCTACACCTTC. Its translation is CASSLAGTDYEGYTF.

The chain uses TRBV20-1 and TRBJ2-3; either TRBD1 or TRBD2 may supply D (5 bases each). Deletions cut 6 bases from V and 8 bases from J, with 18 bases between. Looked up from germline, CDR1 is DFQATT and CDR2 is SNEGSKA (reference sequence). The CDR3 runs to 13 residues. The CDR3 DNA reads as TGCAGTGCCGTTTTGGGGCCCCGGGGTACGCAGTATTTT. Protein sequence: CSAVLGPRGTQYF.

Ten or more counts support this clonotype. The chain joins TRBV5-1 to TRBJ2-3, with TRBD2 as a possible D gene (7 bases). CDR1 is SGHRS, CDR2 YFSETQ, per germline. CDR3 length equals 17 residues. V gave up 3 bases and J gave up 4 bases, with 21 bases separating them. The CDR3, as DNA: TGCGCCAGCAGCTCCAACCCGGCGGGGGCCGGTGCAGATACGCAGTATTTT. Protein sequence: CASSSNPAGAGADTQYF.

This clonotype has a handful of counts. The rearrangement joins TRBV29-1 to TRBJ2-1; D possibly corresponds to TRBD1 (6 bases). This CDR3 contains 15 residues. CDR1 is SQVTM and CDR2 is ANQGSEA in the germline V gene. With 6 bases removed from V and 0 bases from J, the gap between germline ends came to 15 bases. DNA for the CDR3: TGCAGCGTCCCCACAGGGTCCAGCTCCTACAATGAGCAGTTCTTC. It codes for CSVPTGSSSYNEQFF.

This clonotype has just a few counts. The V gene is TRBV4-3, the J gene TRBJ2-1, with 10 bases that match TRBD2. From germline, CDR1 is LGHNA and CDR2 YSLEER. CDR3 length: 17 amino acids. The V segment lost 5 bases and the J segment 6 bases; nucleotides outside the gene matches: 13. The CDR3 loop is CASSSRTDSGGSNEQFF. Here the CDR3 DNA reads TGCGCCAGCAGCTCCCGGACCGATAGCGGGGGGAGCAATGAGCAGTTCTTC.

This clonotype was seen a handful of times. The chain carries TRBV12-3 or TRBV12-4 and TRBJ1-3, with TRBD1 matching 8 bases. With 3 bases clipped from V and 4 bases from J, the junction kept 8 bases outside the gene matches. The CDR3 runs to 16 residues. The CDR3 protein is CASSFAGQGAGNTIYF. CDR3 nucleotide sequence: TGTGCCAGCAGTTTTGCCGGCCAGGGGGCAGGAAACACCATATATTTT.